The clone carrying this T cell receptor (beta chain) appeared a single time. TCRdb recomputed calls from the 5' RACE reads with MiXCR, one row per CDR3 protein. In the table there are about 11,000 distinct CDR3 sequences, 47% of which are singletons. The CDR3 totals 11 residues. V was trimmed by 5 bases and J by 10 bases, leaving 12 bases between them. Germline V lookup: CDR1 MDHEN, CDR2 SYDVKM. Sequencing used tumor-infiltrating naive CD4+ T cells sorted from the breast tumor. Subset meaning: naive CD4+ T cells, CD4+CD45RA+CD25-. The origin of this receptor is a female donor with breast cancer. The chain is built from TRBV28 and TRBJ2-7, with a weak D call TRBD2 (6 bases). The CDR3, as DNA: TGTGCCAGCAGTCCCGGGGGTACACAGTACTTC. Encoded protein: CASSPGGTQYF.